The 2 T cell receptor beta chains below come from one sample, sequenced in a study of control samples from healthy donors and cancer patients. Generated by immunoSEQ multiplex PCR, the TCRdb table keeps only in-frame clones and is missing some. The table includes tens of thousands of clones, less than 85% detected once. The source material was blood. The receptors come from a man aged 55 to 70 in good health.

The gene calls are TRBV11-2 and TRBJ1-1; D possibly corresponds to TRBD1 (6 bases). Per the germline V gene, CDR1 is SGHAT and CDR2 is FQNNGV. V lost 1 base and J 1 base, leaving 10 bases between the germline ends. The CDR3 length is 15 residues. The CDR3 region has the DNA TGTGCCAGCAGCTTAGCGGGGGGCACGAACACTGAAGCTTTCTTT. Its protein is CASSLAGGTNTEAFF. The complete variable domain, with remaining parts taken from reference TRBV11-2 and TRBJ1-1, reads EAGVAQSPRYKIIEKRQSVAFWCNPISGHATLYWYQQILGQGPKLLIQFQNNGVVDDSQLPKDRFSAERLKGVDSTLKIQPAKLEDSAVYLCASSLAGGTNTEAFFGQGTRLTVV.

The rearrangement uses TRBV6-5 and TRBJ2-7, with 12 bases that match TRBD2. The CDR3 is 14 residues long. Unmatched junction bases numbered 3, after V lost 6 bases and J lost 3 bases. Germline CDR1 MNHEY, CDR2 SVGAGI. The CDR3 loop reads CASSRTSGIYEQYF. The CDR3 DNA follows: TGTGCCAGCAGCAGGACTAGCGGGATCTACGAGCAGTACTTC.